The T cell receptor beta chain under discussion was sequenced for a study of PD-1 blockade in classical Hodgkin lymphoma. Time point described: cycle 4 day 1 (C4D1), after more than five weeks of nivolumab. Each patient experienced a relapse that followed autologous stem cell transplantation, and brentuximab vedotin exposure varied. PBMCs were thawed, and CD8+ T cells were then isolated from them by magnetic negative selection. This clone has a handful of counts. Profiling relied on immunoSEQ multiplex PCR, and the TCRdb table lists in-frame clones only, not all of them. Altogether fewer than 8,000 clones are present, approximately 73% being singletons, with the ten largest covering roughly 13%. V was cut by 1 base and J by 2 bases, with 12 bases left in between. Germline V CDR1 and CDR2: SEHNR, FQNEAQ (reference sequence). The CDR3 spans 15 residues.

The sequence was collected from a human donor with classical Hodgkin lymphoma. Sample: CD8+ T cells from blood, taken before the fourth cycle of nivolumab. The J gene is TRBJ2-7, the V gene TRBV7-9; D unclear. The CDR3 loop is CASSLEVKKPYEQYF. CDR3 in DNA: TGTGCCAGCAGCTTAGAGGTGAAAAAGCCCTACGAGCAGTACTTC.